This T cell receptor (beta chain) was sequenced for a study of blood T cell repertoires in COVID-19. TCRdb's table, derived via immunoSEQ multiplex PCR, lists solely in-frame clones and lacks some. The data contain about 220,000 clones, 82% of them singletons. Trimming left V 0 bases short and J 3 bases short, with 8 bases between. Germline-derived CDR1 and CDR2 are LGHNA and YNFKEQ. This CDR3 is built from 14 residues. The TCR sequence derives from a woman in her sixties who had recovered from COVID-19. The chain has TRBV4-2 and TRBJ1-2, with a possible D match to TRBD1 (5 bases). The sequencing sample was made of PBMCs or T cells enriched from blood (not recorded which). The CDR3 DNA is TGTGCCAGCAGCCAAGATAAACAGGACTATGGCTACACCTTC. It is translated as CASSQDKQDYGYTF.